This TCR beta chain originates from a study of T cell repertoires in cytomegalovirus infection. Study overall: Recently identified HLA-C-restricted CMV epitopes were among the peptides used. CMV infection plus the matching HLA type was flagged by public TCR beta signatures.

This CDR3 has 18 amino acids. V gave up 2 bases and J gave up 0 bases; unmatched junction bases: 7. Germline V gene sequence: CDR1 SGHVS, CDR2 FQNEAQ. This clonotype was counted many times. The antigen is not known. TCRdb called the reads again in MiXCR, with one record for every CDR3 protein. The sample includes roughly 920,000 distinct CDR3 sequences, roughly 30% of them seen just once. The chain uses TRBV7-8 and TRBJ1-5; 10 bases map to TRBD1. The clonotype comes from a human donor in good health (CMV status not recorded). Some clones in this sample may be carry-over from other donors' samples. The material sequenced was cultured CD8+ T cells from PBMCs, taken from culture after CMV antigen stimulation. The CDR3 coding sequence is TGTGCCAGCAGCTTACCGGACAGGGGGTGGGATAGCAATCAGCCCCAGCATTTT. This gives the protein CASSLPDRGWDSNQPQHF. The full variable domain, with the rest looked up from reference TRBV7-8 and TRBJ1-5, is GAGVSQSPRYKVAKRGQDVALRCDPISGHVSLFWYQQALGQGPEFLTYFQNEAQLDKSGLPSDRFFAERPEGSVSTLKIQRTQQEDSAVYLCASSLPDRGWDSNQPQHFGDGTRLSIL.